This T cell receptor (beta chain) was documented in a study of cytomegalovirus exposure and HLA in healthy donors. Findings of the study overall: TCR beta chains associated with HLA were, in a later analysis, more clonally expanded than equally common others. Later analysis suggested links between common viral pathogens and several top significant clusters.

As regards this clone: Its matching antigen is unknown.

PCR was performed using 60 Vbeta and 13 Jbeta primers. The method was immunoSEQ multiplex PCR; TCRdb's version includes in-frame clones alone and lacks a portion of them. The profile covers approximately 150,000 clones, with approximately 75% appearing a single time and 3.7% taken by the ten largest. The CDR3 loop spans 13 amino acids. Trimming cost V 3 bases and J 5 bases, with 11 bases left between them. Germline V CDR1 and CDR2: SGHTA, FQGNSA. Sequenced: PBMCs. The TCR was taken from a man younger than 40 in good health and CMV-seropositive. The chain is built from TRBV7-2 and TRBJ2-7; the D is unclear. CDR3 nucleotide sequence: TGTGCCAGCAGCTTCCGGGTGTGGCACGAGCAGTACTTC. Residues: CASSFRVWHEQYF. Using reference TRBV7-2 and TRBJ2-7 for the parts outside the CDR3, the full variable domain is GAGVSQSPSNKVTEKGKDVELRCDPISGHTALYWYRQSLGQGLEFLIYFQGNSAPDKSGLPSDRFSAERTGGSVSTLTIQRTQQEDSAVYLCASSFRVWHEQYFGPGTRLTVT.